This T cell receptor (beta chain) was obtained from a study of Graves' ophthalmopathy and Graves' hyperthyroidism. Study conclusions and caveats: Blood also contained most of the expanded thyroid clonotypes above 0.001 frequency.

CDR3 size: 15 residues. Between the trimmed V and J ends, which lost 9 bases and 7 bases, there was a span of 21 bases. Germline V gene data show CDR1 as SEHNR and CDR2 as FQNEAQ (reference sequence). About this clonotype: No antigen is known for it.

The sequenced template was RNA, covering the TCR beta CDR3 region. Amplification began with first-round RT-PCR using HTBI primers, then second-round multiplex PCR was performed. One entry per CDR3 protein, called by TCRdb with MiXCR from the multiplex PCR reads. The table records around 670,000 distinct CDR3 sequences, around 40% of them present only once. Patients were diagnosed from clinical symptoms, serum thyroxine, TRAb, thyroid ultrasound and orbital computed tomography. The receptor's source is an adult man with Graves' ophthalmopathy. Material: peripheral blood. The V gene is TRBV7-9, the J gene TRBJ2-2; D may match TRBD1 or TRBD2 (6 bases each). This CDR3 reads CASGTHRAGGGELFF. DNA for the CDR3: TGTGCCAGTGGAACACACAGGGCCGGGGGCGGGGAGCTGTTTTTT.